The subject of this entry is one T cell receptor beta chain. What it recognizes is unknown. The method was immunoSEQ multiplex PCR; TCRdb's version includes in-frame clones alone and lacks a portion of them. Here the sample spans about 2,100,000 clones, approximately 94% being singletons. After removal of 3 bases from V and 5 bases from J, the junction contained 9 bases not matched to a gene. Germline assignment: CDR1 MNHEY and CDR2 SMNVEV (reference sequence). The CDR3 has 16 residues. The data were taken from a study of shared clonotypes between healthy human individuals. On the study more broadly: Each donor had three CD4 naive, three CD4 memory, two CD8 naive and one CD8 memory plate. Study-wide findings and caveats: Shared clonotypes across all four donors exceeded non-shared ones in generation probability.

Naive CD8 cells comprised CD45RO-negative, CCR7-positively selected cells, excluding terminally differentiated effector memory CD45RA+ cells. None of the donors, who were healthy HIV-negative adults, had recently had acute infections or vaccinations. V is TRBV27 and J is TRBJ2-1; 8 positions agree with TRBD2. The sequenced sample consisted of naive CD8+ T cells from PBMCs. This receptor was identified in a man between 18 and 29 years old in good health. Some clones in this sample may be carry-over from other donors' samples. In DNA, the CDR3 is TGTGCCAGCAGTTTCCAGCGGGAGTTTGTAGACAATGAGCAGTTCTTC. Translated, it gives CASSFQREFVDNEQFF.